The 23 T cell receptor beta chains given below trace back to one sample, sequenced in a study of siplizumab effects on memory and regulatory T cells. Libraries were prepared by immunoSEQ multiplex PCR; TCRdb keeps only in-frame clonotypes and omits some of them. The sample has some 100,000 clones; about 95% are singletons. The sequenced material came from non-Treg CD4+ T cells sorted from blood. These receptors originate from a human donor in good health.

This chain connects TRBV5-4 to TRBJ2-3; the match to TRBD2 covers 9 bases. The junction had 2 bases not matched to a gene; V was cut back by 0 bases and J by 0 bases. Per the germline V gene, CDR1 is SGHNT and CDR2 is YYREEE (reference sequence). The CDR3 totals 16 residues. The CDR3 region has the DNA TGTGCCAGCAGCTTGGGGGGGACTAGCAGCACAGATACGCAGTATTTT. Translating gives CASSLGGTSSTDTQYF.

This clone was detected once. The chain carries TRBV27 and TRBJ2-5; the match to TRBD2 covers 8 bases. V gave up 3 bases and J gave up 4 bases; unmatched junction bases: 10. This CDR3 has 16 residues. Germline loops: CDR1 MNHEY, CDR2 SMNVEV (reference sequence). The CDR3 sequence: CASSFSTGLGGETQYF. In nucleotides, the CDR3 is TGTGCCAGCAGTTTCTCGACGGGACTAGGAGGAGAGACCCAGTACTTC.

The chain uses TRBV2 and TRBJ2-7; 7 nucleotides match TRBD2. This CDR3 comprises 14 residues. After removal of 4 bases from V and 2 bases from J, the junction contained 5 bases not matched to a gene. Germline-derived CDR1 and CDR2 are SNHLY and FYNNEI. The CDR3 DNA sequence: TGTGCCAGCAGTGGGGGGGGTTCAACCTACGAGCAGTACTTC. It is translated as CASSGGGSTYEQYF.

In regard to this clone: This sample also contains other DNA sequences that code for the same CDR3. The chain carries TRBV5-1 and TRBJ2-7; 9 bases align to TRBD1. J was trimmed by 1 base and V by 4 bases; bases with no gene match: 3. The germline V gene encodes CDR1 SGHRS and CDR2 YFSETQ. The CDR3 has 14 amino acids. The chain's CDR3 is CASSPGTGSYEQYF. Written as DNA, the CDR3 is TGCGCCAGCAGCCCCGGGACAGGGTCCTACGAGCAGTACTTC.

This rearrangement joins TRBV5-1 to TRBJ2-7, with D maybe TRBD1 (6 bases). Trimming took 4 bases from V and 3 from J, leaving 20 bases between them. From germline, CDR1 is SGHRS and CDR2 YFSETQ. This CDR3 region has 16 residues. CDR3 bases: TGCGCCAGCAGCACCATGACCCGGGGACACGTCTACGAGCAGTACTTC. This gives the protein CASSTMTRGHVYEQYF. The complete variable domain, with remaining parts taken from reference TRBV5-1 and TRBJ2-7, reads KAGVTQTPRYLIKTRGQQVTLSCSPISGHRSVSWYQQTPGQGLQFLFEYFSETQRNKGNFPGRFSGRQFSNSRSEMNVSTLELGDSALYLCASSTMTRGHVYEQYFGPGTRLTVT.

This sequence joins TRBV10-1 and TRBJ1-1; no definite D call. With 2 bases removed from V and 1 base from J, the gap between germline ends came to 5 bases. CDR3 length: 13 amino acids. Germline V lookup: CDR1 WNHNN, CDR2 SYGVQD (reference sequence). CDR3: CASSEEPNTEAFF. In DNA, the CDR3 is TGCGCCAGCAGTGAGGAACCGAACACTGAAGCTTTCTTT.

The gene calls are TRBV18 and TRBJ1-4; D might be TRBD1 (6 bases). This CDR3 has 15 residues. The V gene lost 3 bases and the J gene lost 2 bases, with 10 bases spanning the gap. Germline CDR1 and CDR2: KGHSH and LQKENI. The CDR3 bases are TGTGCCAGCTCACCTCTGGGGGGCACTAATGAAAAACTGTTTTTT. Its protein product is CASSPLGGTNEKLFF. Combining the CDR3 with reference TRBV18 and TRBJ1-4 gives the whole variable domain NAGVMQNPRHLVRRRGQEARLRCSPMKGHSHVYWYRQLPEEGLKFMVYLQKENIIDESGMPKERFSAEFPKEGPSILRIQQVVRGDSAAYFCASSPLGGTNEKLFFGSGTQLSVL.

V usage is TRBV2 and J usage is TRBJ1-2; D may be TRBD1 (6 bases). V shed 11 bases and J shed 2 bases, with 18 bases lying between them. Germline-derived CDR1 and CDR2 are SNHLY and FYNNEI. CDR3 length equals 14 residues. The CDR3 DNA is TGTGCCTACGCAAGGGGGGGCCCCAACTATGGCTACACCTTC. This translates into CAYARGGPNYGYTF. Full variable domain (missing parts from reference TRBV2 and TRBJ1-2): EPEVTQTPSHQVTQMGQEVILRCVPISNHLYFYWYRQILGQKVEFLVSFYNNEISEKSEIFDDQFSVERPDGSNFTLKIRSTKLEDSAMYFCAYARGGPNYGYTFGSGTRLTVV.

The chain links TRBV6-6 to TRBJ1-6; D ambiguous. Trimming left V 4 bases short and J 8 bases short, with 6 bases between. Per the germline V gene, CDR1 is MNHNY and CDR2 is SVGAGI (reference sequence). CDR3 length equals 12 residues. The CDR3 protein is CASSSRDSPLHF. The CDR3 bases are TGTGCCAGCAGTTCGCGGGATTCACCCCTCCACTTT.

This sequence joins TRBV19 and TRBJ1-4; perhaps TRBD1 as D (6 bases). The ends were cut back, 9 bases at V and 4 bases at J, with 18 bases in the middle. The CDR3 has 15 amino acids. The germline V gene encodes CDR1 LNHDA and CDR2 SQIVND (reference sequence). The CDR3: CASLPGGAGNEKLFF. The CDR3, as DNA: TGTGCCAGCCTCCCGGGGGGGGCAGGTAATGAAAAACTGTTTTTT.

The CDR3 protein is CASSQGGQINQPQHF. The CDR3 DNA follows: TGCGCCAGCAGCCAAGGGGGACAAATCAATCAGCCCCAGCATTTT. The chain employs TRBV4-1 and TRBJ1-5; maybe TRBD1 (6 bases). The V gene's germline CDR1 is MGHRA and CDR2 YSYEKL. V was trimmed by 1 base and J by 3 bases, leaving 10 bases between them. This CDR3 comprises 15 residues.

This chain links TRBV25-1 with TRBJ2-2; the match to TRBD1 covers 12 bases. V shed 6 bases, J shed 0 bases, and the junction held 5 bases outside the gene matches. Germline CDR1 reads MGHDK; CDR2 reads SYGVNS. This CDR3 spans 17 amino acids. CDR3 sequence: CASRGGTGGTNTGELFF. CDR3 DNA: TGTGCCAGCAGAGGCGGGACAGGGGGCACGAACACCGGGGAGCTGTTTTTT.

The rearrangement links TRBV29-1 to TRBJ2-7, with 10 bases lining up with TRBD1. Germline loops: CDR1 SQVTM, CDR2 ANQGSEA. Germline trimming cut 5 bases from V and 3 bases from J; bases unmatched to any gene: 4. The CDR3 has 13 amino acids. The DNA for the CDR3 is TGCAGCGTTAGGACAGGGGGTCTCTACGAGCAGTACTTC. Translated: CSVRTGGLYEQYF.

V is TRBV4-1 and J is TRBJ2-7; 12 bases agree with TRBD2. Germline V lookup: CDR1 MGHRA, CDR2 YSYEKL. The CDR3 covers 16 residues. V dropped 2 bases and J dropped 1; count of bases not matched to a gene: 3. The CDR3 is CASSQPLAGGSYEQYF. The DNA for the CDR3 is TGCGCCAGCAGCCAACCGCTAGCGGGAGGGTCCTACGAGCAGTACTTC.

The CDR3 DNA reads TGTGCCAGCAGTTTGATAATCCGGAACCCAGGGGGGTGGCAGTTCTTC. Protein sequence: CASSLIIRNPGGWQFF. This chain connects TRBV6-5 to TRBJ2-1, with a possible D match to TRBD1 (7 bases). The CDR3 runs to 16 residues. Germline CDR1 is MNHEY and CDR2 is SVGAGI. The V end was cut by 4 bases, the J end by 12 bases, with 25 bases between.

V is TRBV28 and J is TRBJ2-7, with D possibly matching TRBD1 (6 bases). The germline V and J ends were trimmed by 2 bases and 3 bases, with 20 bases remaining between them. This CDR3 is built from 17 residues. Germline CDR1 MDHEN, CDR2 SYDVKM. The DNA for the CDR3 is TGTGCCAGCAGTTTACCTAATCCCGACAGGCTGGGCTACGAGCAGTACTTC. Translation: CASSLPNPDRLGYEQYF.

The sample holds one count of this clone. This chain connects TRBV11-3 to TRBJ2-2; 9 positions agree with TRBD2. Germline V lookup: CDR1 SGHNT, CDR2 YENEEA. J was trimmed by 4 bases and V by 2 bases; bases with no gene match: 5. This CDR3 contains 16 residues. The CDR3 region is CASSLLPSGTTGELFF. The CDR3 DNA sequence: TGTGCCAGCAGCTTACTTCCTAGCGGGACCACCGGGGAGCTGTTTTTT.

The V and J genes are TRBV11-2 and TRBJ2-1; maybe TRBD2 (5 bases). CDR1 and CDR2 from the germline V gene are SGHAT and FQNNGV. The length of the CDR3 is 14 residues. Trimming stripped 1 base from V and 7 bases from J, with 11 bases between. For the CDR3, the DNA is TGTGCCAGCAGCTTAGTGCCGGGCGGGAATGAGCAGTTCTTC. Its protein product is CASSLVPGGNEQFF.

The chain links TRBV19 to TRBJ2-1; 10 nucleotides line up with TRBD1. V shed 6 bases and J 8 bases; nucleotides not matched to a gene: 7. CDR1 and CDR2 (germline): LNHDA, SQIVND (reference sequence). The CDR3 loop spans 14 amino acids. Here the CDR3 reads CASSPTGGFDEQFF. DNA for the CDR3: TGTGCCAGTAGCCCGACAGGGGGCTTCGATGAGCAGTTCTTC.

The chain is built from TRBV5-1 and TRBJ2-1, with D unclear. Germline-derived CDR1 and CDR2 are SGHRS and YFSETQ. Trimming stripped 0 bases from V and 5 bases from J, with 9 bases between. The CDR3 has 14 amino acids. The CDR3, as DNA: TGCGCCAGCAGCTTGGAACATCTAGACAATGAGCAGTTCTTC. This gives the protein CASSLEHLDNEQFF.

The V gene is TRBV7-3, the J gene TRBJ2-7; TRBD2 aligns across 11 bases. Germline CDR1 is SGHTA and CDR2 is FQGTGA. J lost 6 bases, V lost 5 bases, and 6 bases had no gene match. This CDR3 contains 14 residues. The CDR3 DNA reads as TGTGCCAGCAGCCTGACTAGCGGGATGAGCGAGCAGTACTTC. Translation gives CASSLTSGMSEQYF.

This sequence joins TRBV28 and TRBJ2-7; maybe TRBD1 (5 bases). Germline-derived CDR1 and CDR2 are MDHEN and SYDVKM. CDR3 length: 15 residues. The V and J ends lost 6 bases and 0 bases respectively, with 15 bases between them. The CDR3 region is CASSYTTVTSYEQYF. For the CDR3, the DNA is TGTGCCAGCAGCTACACGACAGTTACCTCCTACGAGCAGTACTTC.

The J gene is TRBJ1-4, the V gene TRBV28; D ambiguous. The CDR3 is 14 residues long. V shed 7 bases and J shed 5 bases, with 14 bases lying between them. CDR1 MDHEN and CDR2 SYDVKM come from the germline V gene. CDR3 sequence reads: CASTWGTRNEKLFF. The CDR3 nucleotides are TGTGCCAGCACATGGGGAACGAGGAATGAAAAACTGTTTTTT.